The sequence of this T cell receptor beta chain was determined in a study of monozygotic twins with inflammatory bowel disease. The study's findings and limits: No difference in repertoire similarity was seen between concordant and discordant twins, possibly because power was limited.

Following a re-call of the 5' RACE reads, TCRdb has one entry per CDR3 protein and lacks DNA. The clone table shows 300,000 to 400,000 distinct CDR3 sequences, with the ten largest holding 2% to 2.5%. Blood samples of approximately 2.3 ml were drawn from every donor. Turning to this clonotype: As yet, its antigen is unknown.

Germline CDR1 and CDR2: SEHNR and FQNEAQ (reference sequence). CDR3 size: 12 residues. The sequence was collected from a human donor with ulcerative colitis or Crohn's disease, or a healthy co-twin of an affected twin (not recorded which). This chain connects TRBV7-9 to TRBJ1-1. Sequencing was carried out using blood. CDR3 loop: CASSLVNTEAFF.